Sequencing of this T cell receptor (beta chain) was carried out in a study of CD8 T cells in ankylosing spondylitis. Points from the study as a whole: Within matched ankylosing spondylitis synovial fluid, disease-linked clones were reportedly significantly enriched. CD8+ disease-linked clones were present at relatively low frequencies in blood. Several highly homologous variants made up a TCR beta motif, and this motif appeared characteristic of ankylosing spondylitis blood.

With molecular barcodes, quantitative 5'-RACE was used to make the TCR beta libraries. Each CDR3 protein is one row after TCRdb ran MiXCR on the 5' RACE reads. The sample comprises roughly 470,000 distinct CDR3 sequences, 25% to 30% of which are singletons, and approximately 1% rests with the top ten. This clonotype was detected only a few times. What it recognizes is unknown. The CDR3 length is 15 residues. The germline V and J ends were trimmed by 0 bases and 2 bases, with 11 bases remaining between them. Germline assignment: CDR1 SGHKS and CDR2 YYEKEE (reference sequence). The V gene is TRBV5-5, the J gene TRBJ1-1; D is unresolved. This TCR came from a male donor with ankylosing spondylitis. Sequenced: blood, either unsorted or a sorted T cell fraction (not recorded which). CDR3 sequence: CASSLAHTVNTEAFF. For the CDR3, the DNA is TGTGCCAGCAGCTTGGCCCATACAGTCAACACTGAAGCTTTCTTT.